The source of this T cell receptor beta chain is a study of cytomegalovirus exposure and HLA in healthy donors. Researchers ran the PCR with 60 Vbeta and 13 Jbeta primers. The table came from immunoSEQ multiplex PCR; TCRdb's copy has only in-frame clones and leaves some out. The profile shows about 170,000 clones, about 81% of them singletons. Germline V gives CDR1 SGDLS, CDR2 YYNGEE. The CDR3 sequence is 13 residues long. Trimming took off 0 bases at V and 5 bases at J, with 9 bases between the two ends. Donors in the study were healthy people who gave bone marrow. The V call is TRBV9, the J call TRBJ2-7; D unresolved. The receptor's source is a woman in her late teens or twenties in good health and CMV-seronegative. Sequencing was carried out using PBMCs. The CDR3 nucleotides read TGTGCCAGCAGCGTAGCTCTTAGAGACGAGCAGTACTTC. Encoded protein: CASSVALRDEQYF.